A selection of T cell receptor beta chains follows, all from one sample in a study of cytomegalovirus exposure and HLA in healthy donors. Clones were read by immunoSEQ multiplex PCR, and TCRdb kept only the in-frame ones, dropping some. The top ten hold 3.1% of the sample, which has over 110,000 clones, more than 75% seen once. The sample consisted of PBMCs. These receptors originate from a female donor in good health and CMV-seronegative. Both conserved end residues are part of each CDR3. The order of the fields is V gene, CDR3 protein.

TRBV5-6,CASSLTRGSPYNEQFF
TRBV25-1,CASSELTGKAPEAFF
TRBV15,CATSSSGRTDTQYF
TRBV6-6,CASSSRGTGSFF
TRBV12-5,CASGLTGGDETQYF
TRBV5-1,CASSLWRGTYEQYF
TRBV7-8,CASSLVASFAYNEQFF
TRBV5-1,CASSLFGTGGNEKLFF
TRBV18,CASSSRRGGDEQYF
TRBV7-2,CASSLGLADSYNEQFF
TRBV19,CASSIIRGKQYF
TRBV10-2,CASSNSGGAGTEAFF
TRBV4-1,CASSSGTAPIGSNQPQHF
TRBV19,CATQKGTGGKTEAFF
TRBV29-1,CSVGTGGPYEQYF
TRBV11-2,CASSREVEETQYF
TRBV5-4,CASSLKGNEQFF
TRBV7-2,CASSRTGVSDYGYTF
TRBV7-9,CASSYRPGLAGAYQETQYF
TRBV28,CASARTNTEAFF
TRBV5-1,CASSGGQGGEKLFF
TRBV27,CASSAEGMEPYEQYF
TRBV7-2,CASSLVMGGATEAFF
TRBV13,CASSYRKSGSYNEQFF
TRBV27,CASTHRAGYEQYF
TRBV11-3,CASSLGRTSTDTQYF
TRBV5-1,CASSLGLALDTQYF
TRBV18,CASSPVAGEYNGELFF
TRBV6-6,CASSYPGIDEKLFF
TRBV7-6,CASSLVEDRGGEAFF
TRBV15,CATSSSPHPGEEQYF
TRBV29-1,CSVGNEVYEQYF
TRBV18,CASSSRGFDSPLHF
TRBV29-1,CSVARTGIAETQYF
TRBV11-2,CASSLVPLAGRGTQYF
TRBV7-2,CASSLGTSEYEQYF
TRBV5-6,CASSWTSGGFNEQFF
TRBV9,CASSPIIGTGNEKLFF
TRBV6-5,CASSPRGYEQYF
TRBV28,CATRASGRRGELFF